The 22 T cell receptor beta chains in this list originate from one sample, sequenced in a study of blood T cell repertoires in COVID-19. Here immunoSEQ multiplex PCR was the method, and the copy in TCRdb shows in-frame clones only, minus some. Counted here are a few hundred thousand clones, 88% occurring once; the ten biggest clones make up less than 2%. Sample: PBMCs or T cells enriched from blood (not recorded which). All receptors derive from a woman aged 40 to 50 who had recovered from COVID-19.

The V gene is TRBV2, the J gene TRBJ1-4; 8 nucleotides line up with TRBD1. Germline trimming cut 3 bases from V and 8 bases from J; bases unmatched to any gene: 8. Germline assignment: CDR1 SNHLY and CDR2 FYNNEI. The CDR3 runs 15 residues. CDR3 loop: CASSDPGQDQEKLFF. CDR3 in DNA: TGTGCCAGCAGTGACCCGGGACAGGATCAGGAAAAACTGTTTTTT.

V and J are TRBV4-3 and TRBJ2-5, with D perhaps TRBD2 (6 bases). Trimming removed 1 base from V and 2 bases from J, with 14 bases in between. The CDR3 loop spans 16 amino acids. CDR1 is LGHNA, CDR2 YSLEER, per germline. The CDR3 nucleotides read TGCGCCAGCAGCCAAGGCAGCGGGCGAAGTCAAGAGACCCAGTACTTC. This sequence encodes CASSQGSGRSQETQYF.

The rearrangement uses TRBV7-2 and TRBJ2-5; the D gene is possibly TRBD1 (5 bases). The CDR3 is made up of 13 amino acids. Germline CDR1 is SGHTA and CDR2 is FQGNSA. Trimming pared 5 bases from V and 4 bases from J, leaving 11 bases between. DNA of the CDR3: TGTGCCAGCAGCCAGGGAAGTGGAGAGACCCAGTACTTC. It specifies CASSQGSGETQYF.

This sequence joins TRBV7-9 and TRBJ2-3; perhaps TRBD2 as D (7 bases). The germline V and J ends were trimmed by 2 bases and 5 bases, with 14 bases remaining between them. The germline V gene encodes CDR1 SEHNR and CDR2 FQNEAQ (reference sequence). The CDR3 is 15 amino acids. CDR3 in amino acids: CASSLRRGAEDTQYF. For the CDR3, the DNA is TGTGCCAGCAGCTTACGACGGGGGGCCGAAGATACGCAGTATTTT.

The chain recombines TRBV4-1 with TRBJ1-3; perhaps TRBD1 as D (6 bases). The germline V gene has CDR1 MGHRA and CDR2 YSYEKL. This CDR3 region has 14 residues. V shed 6 bases and J shed 8 bases, with 17 bases lying between them. CDR3: CASRRASSGDTIYF. The CDR3 bases are TGCGCCAGCAGGCGGGCCTCCTCAGGGGACACCATATATTTT.

The chain combines TRBV7-9 with TRBJ2-3; a possible D gene is TRBD1 (7 bases). The V gene's germline CDR1 is SEHNR and CDR2 FQNEAQ (reference sequence). There are 13 residues in the CDR3. The chain's CDR3 is CARAGGSTDTQYF. CDR3 nucleotides: TGTGCTCGGGCAGGGGGGAGCACAGATACGCAGTATTTT.

The chain links TRBV5-8 to TRBJ1-2; D is perhaps TRBD1 (6 bases). With 1 base removed from V and 3 bases from J, the gap between germline ends came to 7 bases. Germline V gene sequence: CDR1 SGHTS, CDR2 YDEGEE. The CDR3 has 13 residues. The CDR3, as DNA: TGTGCCAGCAGCTTGAGGACAGACTATGGCTACACCTTC. Its protein product is CASSLRTDYGYTF. The full variable domain, completed using reference TRBV5-8 and TRBJ1-2, is EAGVTQSPTHLIKTRGQQATLRCSPISGHTSVYWYQQALGLGLQFLLWYDEGEERNRGNFPPRFSGRQFPNYSSELNVNALELEDSALYLCASSLRTDYGYTFGSGTRLTVV.

V and J are TRBV10-2 and TRBJ1-1; TRBD1 matches at 8 bases. CDR1 and CDR2 from the germline V gene are WSHSY and SAAADI. This CDR3 is built from 13 residues. V gave up 9 bases and J gave up 5 bases; unmatched junction bases: 8. Here the CDR3 DNA reads TGCGCCAGGGCACAGGGGGTAGGGACTGAAGCTTTCTTT. It encodes CARAQGVGTEAFF.

The chain recombines TRBV11-2 with TRBJ1-1; D gene uncertain. The V end lost 0 bases, the J end lost 8 bases, and 10 bases lay between the germline ends. CDR3 length equals 13 residues. Germline CDR1 reads SGHAT; CDR2 reads FQNNGV. CDR3 loop: CASSLDFRQEAFF. CDR3 DNA: TGTGCCAGCAGCTTAGATTTCAGACAAGAAGCTTTCTTT.

V is TRBV6-2 or TRBV6-3 and J is TRBJ2-1, with 10 positions matching TRBD2. CDR3 length equals 15 residues. Looked up from germline, CDR1 is MNHEY and CDR2 is SVGEGT. V gave up 8 bases and J gave up 6 bases; unmatched junction bases: 10. In DNA form, the CDR3 reads TGTGCCAGCCGCCCCCCGGGACTAGCGTCCAATGAGCAGTTCTTC. Protein sequence: CASRPPGLASNEQFF.

V is TRBV7-9 and J is TRBJ2-1, with 11 bases lining up with TRBD2. J was trimmed by 10 bases and V by 6 bases; bases with no gene match: 8. The CDR3 totals 14 residues. The germline CDR1 and CDR2 sequences are SEHNR and FQNEAQ (reference sequence). In nucleotides, the CDR3 is TGTGCCAGCAGTCTACTAGCGGGAGTAGGGGAGCAGTTCTTC. This translates into CASSLLAGVGEQFF.

This rearrangement joins TRBV7-8 to TRBJ2-5; D perhaps matches TRBD1 (5 bases). Germline V gene lookup returns CDR1 SGHVS and CDR2 FQNEAQ. Trimming pared 5 bases from V and 4 bases from J, leaving 11 bases between. CDR3 length: 13 residues. For the CDR3, the DNA is TGTGCCAGCAGCCGATGGGGCCGAGAGACCCAGTACTTC. Translation: CASSRWGRETQYF.

V gene TRBV7-2 combines with J gene TRBJ1-1; weak D call: TRBD1 (5 bases). The CDR3 runs to 14 residues. In germline, CDR1 is SGHTA, CDR2 FQGNSA. V was clipped by 5 bases and J by 3 bases, with 13 bases between them. The CDR3 nucleotides are TGTGCCAGCAGCCAGCAGGGAGGGCACACTGAAGCTTTCTTT. Translation: CASSQQGGHTEAFF.

The sample holds one count of this clone. This chain joins TRBV7-9 and TRBJ2-5; D may be TRBD1 (6 bases). Trimming left V 5 bases short and J 2 bases short, with 12 bases between. This CDR3 comprises 14 residues. Germline V gives CDR1 SEHNR, CDR2 FQNEAQ (reference sequence). The CDR3 DNA reads TGTGCCAGCAGCCCGGACAGTGTTCAAGAGACCCAGTACTTC. As protein: CASSPDSVQETQYF. The full variable domain, in which reference TRBV7-9 and TRBJ2-5 provide the parts outside the CDR3, is DTGVSQNPRHKITKRGQNVTFRCDPISEHNRLYWYRQTLGQGPEFLTYFQNEAQLEKSRLLSDRFSAERPKGSFSTLEIQRTEQGDSAMYLCASSPDSVQETQYFGPGTRLLVL.

The V call is TRBV7-2, the J call TRBJ2-5; TRBD1 aligns across 9 bases. The germline V gene encodes CDR1 SGHTA and CDR2 FQGNSA. The CDR3 is 14 amino acids. With V trimmed by 5 bases and J by 4 bases, 5 bases remained unmatched. The DNA for the CDR3 is TGTGCCAGCAGCCCAAGACAGGGGGTAGAGACCCAGTACTTC. Protein sequence: CASSPRQGVETQYF.

This clone was counted between two and nine times. The sample holds other DNA sequences that translate to the same CDR3. The V gene is TRBV6-1, the J gene TRBJ2-7, with D possibly matching TRBD2 (5 bases). V was trimmed by 1 base and J by 0 bases, leaving 13 bases between them. Germline V gives CDR1 MNHNS, CDR2 SASEGT. The CDR3 length is 16 residues. The CDR3 sequence: CASSEEGQRGSYEQYF. DNA for the CDR3: TGTGCCAGCAGTGAAGAGGGCCAACGGGGCTCCTACGAGCAGTACTTC.

The V and J genes are TRBV30 and TRBJ1-2, with TRBD1 matching 8 bases. The CDR3 loop spans 12 amino acids. Trimming removed 6 bases from V and 7 bases from J; junction bases left unmatched: 7. The germline CDR1 and CDR2 sequences are GTSNPN and SVGIG (reference sequence). CDR3 loop: CACSDREVGYTF. CDR3 in DNA: TGTGCCTGTTCGGACAGGGAGGTTGGCTACACCTTC.

The chain carries TRBV5-1 and TRBJ2-5; D is perhaps TRBD2 (6 bases). From germline, CDR1 is SGHRS and CDR2 YFSETQ. The CDR3 is made up of 16 amino acids. V lost 3 bases to trimming and J lost 1 base, with 16 bases between them. CDR3 nucleotide sequence: TGCGCCAGCAGCTGGGGGGTAGTAAGCGGCCAAGAGACCCAGTACTTC. It specifies CASSWGVVSGQETQYF.

The J gene is TRBJ1-1, the V gene TRBV5-1; 7 nucleotides line up with TRBD1. The trim removed 4 bases at V and 2 bases at J, leaving 8 bases unmatched. The CDR3 is 15 residues long. Germline CDR1 SGHRS, CDR2 YFSETQ. The CDR3 reads CASSVGTADNTEAFF. As DNA, the CDR3 is TGCGCCAGCAGCGTAGGGACAGCGGATAACACTGAAGCTTTCTTT.

The chain couples TRBV7-8 to TRBJ2-5; 7 bases are shared with TRBD2. The CDR3 totals 15 residues. V lost 1 base and J lost 1; bases outside the gene matches: 3. Germline V gene data show CDR1 as SGHVS and CDR2 as FQNEAQ. The CDR3: CASSLDGRLQETQYF. For the CDR3, the DNA is TGTGCCAGCAGCTTAGACGGGAGGCTCCAAGAGACCCAGTACTTC.

This clone is a singleton in its sample. The chain joins TRBV10-3 to TRBJ2-7; 7 bases match TRBD2. Germline V gene data show CDR1 as ENHRY and CDR2 as SYGVKD. V gave up 8 bases and J gave up 0 bases; unmatched junction bases: 4. The CDR3 spans 13 residues. Here the CDR3 reads CAIRGDSSYEQYF. CDR3 sequence (DNA): TGTGCCATCCGGGGGGACTCCTCCTACGAGCAGTACTTC.

The rearrangement uses TRBV6-5 and TRBJ1-5; TRBD1 is a possible D gene (5 bases). The germline CDR1 and CDR2 sequences are MNHEY and SVGAGI. V was shortened by 7 bases and J by 2 bases, with 12 bases between the two germline ends. This CDR3 spans 14 amino acids. The CDR3 here is CASTLGGGNQPQHF. The CDR3 region has the DNA TGTGCCAGCACCCTGGGGGGGGGCAATCAGCCCCAGCATTTT.